This is a list of T cell receptor beta chains from one sample in a study of blood T cell repertoires in COVID-19. Some clones are missing from TCRdb's copy, which holds only in-frame ones; the method was immunoSEQ multiplex PCR. The top ten hold around 1.2% of the sample, which has about 380,000 clones, approximately 90% seen once. Sequenced: PBMCs or T cells enriched from blood (not recorded which). These receptors were taken from a woman aged 18-29 years who had recovered from COVID-19. Both conserved end residues are part of each CDR3. D genes are given only for firm matches. Clone size is stated in some rows and not others, as once, few, many or a class when expanded.

j_gene: TRBJ1-1; d_gene: -; v_gene: TRBV12-3/TRBV12-4; abundance: -; CDR3aa: CASSLAQTAFF; CDR3nt: TGTGCCAGCAGTTTGGCCCAAACAGCTTTCTTT
j_gene: TRBJ1-1; d_gene: TRBD1; v_gene: TRBV7-2; abundance: few; CDR3aa: CASSSPSGGRYTEAFF; CDR3nt: TGTGCCAGCAGCTCTCCCTCAGGGGGCCGTTACACTGAAGCTTTCTTT
j_gene: TRBJ2-7; d_gene: TRBD1; v_gene: TRBV19; abundance: -; CDR3aa: CASTQGVARSYEQYF; CDR3nt: TGTGCCAGTACCCAGGGGGTAGCACGCTCCTACGAGCAGTACTTC
j_gene: TRBJ1-1; d_gene: TRBD1; v_gene: TRBV19; abundance: -; CDR3aa: CASSPGTGMTEAFF; CDR3nt: TGTGCCAGTAGTCCCGGGACAGGGATGACTGAAGCTTTCTTT
j_gene: TRBJ1-4; d_gene: -; v_gene: TRBV4-1; abundance: -; CDR3aa: CASSQEAVEKLFF; CDR3nt: TGCGCCAGCAGCCAAGAAGCGGTTGAAAAACTGTTTTTT
j_gene: TRBJ2-2; d_gene: -; v_gene: TRBV27; abundance: -; CDR3aa: CASSHRASAGELFF; CDR3nt: TGTGCCAGCAGTCACCGTGCTAGCGCCGGGGAGCTGTTTTTT
j_gene: TRBJ1-2; d_gene: -; v_gene: TRBV4-1; abundance: -; CDR3aa: CASSHKGKGTRGYGYTF; CDR3nt: TGCGCCAGCAGCCACAAGGGTAAGGGGACAAGGGGCTATGGCTACACCTTC
j_gene: TRBJ2-3; d_gene: -; v_gene: TRBV7-9; abundance: -; CDR3aa: CASSLLNPLTDTQYF; CDR3nt: TGTGCCAGCAGCTTACTGAACCCACTCACAGATACGCAGTATTTT
j_gene: TRBJ2-2; d_gene: -; v_gene: TRBV5-4; abundance: -; CDR3aa: CASSPRSHTGELFF; CDR3nt: TGTGCCAGCAGCCCGAGGTCCCACACCGGGGAGCTGTTTTTT
j_gene: TRBJ2-2; d_gene: TRBD2; v_gene: TRBV4-3; abundance: -; CDR3aa: CASRLAGGQGTGELFF; CDR3nt: TGCGCCAGCAGGCTAGCGGGGGGGCAGGGGACCGGGGAGCTGTTTTTT
j_gene: TRBJ2-3; d_gene: -; v_gene: TRBV3-1/TRBV3-2; abundance: -; CDR3aa: CASSRSGSTDTQYF; CDR3nt: TGTGCCAGCAGCCGGTCAGGGAGCACAGATACGCAGTATTTT
j_gene: TRBJ1-2; d_gene: -; v_gene: TRBV27; abundance: -; CDR3aa: CASSRQFSYGYTF; CDR3nt: TGTGCCAGCAGTCGACAGTTCAGCTATGGCTACACCTTC
j_gene: TRBJ1-1; d_gene: -; v_gene: TRBV7-9; abundance: few; CDR3aa: CASSPAARRSNPEAFF; CDR3nt: TGTGCCAGCAGCCCGGCGGCAAGAAGGAGCAATCCTGAAGCTTTCTTT
j_gene: TRBJ2-1; d_gene: TRBD2; v_gene: TRBV19; abundance: -; CDR3aa: CASSTDLGGGSYNEQFF; CDR3nt: TGTGCCAGTAGTACGGACCTTGGGGGGGGGTCCTACAATGAGCAGTTCTTC
j_gene: TRBJ2-7; d_gene: TRBD1; v_gene: TRBV5-1; abundance: -; CDR3aa: CASSDLQGVLYEQYF; CDR3nt: TGCGCCAGCAGCGATCTACAGGGGGTTTTGTACGAGCAGTACTTC
j_gene: TRBJ1-2; d_gene: TRBD1; v_gene: TRBV27; abundance: -; CDR3aa: CASSLLLGQGALNGYTF; CDR3nt: TGTGCCAGCAGTCTACTTTTGGGACAGGGGGCCCTCAATGGCTACACCTTC
j_gene: TRBJ2-7; d_gene: TRBD2; v_gene: TRBV4-1; abundance: -; CDR3aa: CASSQEASGGEQYF; CDR3nt: TGCGCCAGCAGCCAAGAGGCTAGCGGGGGCGAGCAGTACTTC
j_gene: TRBJ1-2; d_gene: TRBD1; v_gene: TRBV28; abundance: -; CDR3aa: CASRLRQGRGYTF; CDR3nt: TGTGCCAGCAGATTACGACAGGGTCGGGGCTACACCTTC
j_gene: TRBJ2-7; d_gene: -; v_gene: TRBV7-8; abundance: -; CDR3aa: CASSLGSAGSYEQYF; CDR3nt: TGTGCCAGCAGCTTAGGCTCGGCAGGATCCTACGAGCAGTACTTC
j_gene: TRBJ1-1; d_gene: TRBD1; v_gene: TRBV18; abundance: -; CDR3aa: CASSGDREKIEAFF; CDR3nt: TGTGCCAGCTCTGGGGACAGGGAAAAGATTGAAGCTTTCTTT
j_gene: TRBJ1-1; d_gene: TRBD1; v_gene: TRBV5-1; abundance: -; CDR3aa: CASSLVGTGVILNTEAFF; CDR3nt: TGCGCCAGCAGCTTGGTTGGGACAGGGGTTATTTTGAACACTGAAGCTTTCTTT
j_gene: TRBJ2-5; d_gene: TRBD1; v_gene: TRBV6-5; abundance: -; CDR3aa: CASSPGQGKETQYF; CDR3nt: TGTGCCAGCAGTCCGGGACAGGGGAAAGAGACCCAGTACTTC
j_gene: TRBJ1-1; d_gene: -; v_gene: TRBV9; abundance: -; CDR3aa: CASSPLTGNTEAFF; CDR3nt: TGTGCCAGCAGCCCGCTGACAGGGAACACTGAAGCTTTCTTT
j_gene: TRBJ2-7; d_gene: TRBD2; v_gene: TRBV28; abundance: -; CDR3aa: CASSLSSSGGYEQYF; CDR3nt: TGTGCCAGCAGTTTAAGTTCTAGCGGGGGCTACGAGCAGTACTTC
j_gene: TRBJ2-3; d_gene: -; v_gene: TRBV5-1; abundance: few; CDR3aa: CASSWETSSTQYF; CDR3nt: TGCGCCAGCAGCTGGGAGACTAGTTCTACGCAGTATTTT
j_gene: TRBJ2-7; d_gene: -; v_gene: TRBV7-9; abundance: -; CDR3aa: CASSSASGRSYEQYF; CDR3nt: TGTGCCAGCAGCTCAGCGTCGGGGAGATCCTACGAGCAGTACTTC
j_gene: TRBJ2-7; d_gene: -; v_gene: TRBV5-1; abundance: -; CDR3aa: CASSLGQVPYEQYF; CDR3nt: TGCGCCAGCAGCTTGGGTCAGGTCCCCTACGAGCAGTACTTC
j_gene: TRBJ1-1; d_gene: TRBD1; v_gene: TRBV5-1; abundance: -; CDR3aa: CASSPDGTGQAFF; CDR3nt: TGCGCCAGCAGCCCGGACGGGACAGGGCAAGCTTTCTTT
j_gene: TRBJ2-7; d_gene: TRBD2; v_gene: TRBV28; abundance: -; CDR3aa: CASSLGTSVVYEQYF; CDR3nt: TGTGCCAGCAGTTTGGGGACTAGCGTCGTTTACGAGCAGTACTTC
j_gene: TRBJ2-2; d_gene: -; v_gene: TRBV9; abundance: -; CDR3aa: CASSATTDTGELFF; CDR3nt: TGTGCCAGCAGCGCCACCACGGACACCGGGGAGCTGTTTTTT
j_gene: TRBJ2-1; d_gene: -; v_gene: TRBV6-4; abundance: -; CDR3aa: CASSEGRYNEQFF; CDR3nt: TGTGCCAGCAGTGAGGGCCGTTACAATGAGCAGTTCTTC
j_gene: TRBJ1-2; d_gene: -; v_gene: TRBV18; abundance: -; CDR3aa: CASSPVLGGGYTF; CDR3nt: TGTGCCAGCTCACCAGTGCTCGGGGGTGGCTACACCTTC
j_gene: TRBJ2-5; d_gene: TRBD1; v_gene: TRBV19; abundance: -; CDR3aa: CASSLRRDRGSVETQYF; CDR3nt: TGTGCCAGTAGTCTCCGCCGGGACAGGGGATCGGTTGAGACCCAGTACTTC
j_gene: TRBJ1-5; d_gene: -; v_gene: TRBV15; abundance: -; CDR3aa: CATSRQGGGNQPQHF; CDR3nt: TGTGCCACCAGCAGACAGGGCGGGGGCAATCAGCCCCAGCATTTT
j_gene: TRBJ2-5; d_gene: -; v_gene: TRBV5-5; abundance: -; CDR3aa: CASSLVGVQETQYF; CDR3nt: TGTGCCAGCAGCTTGGTAGGGGTACAAGAGACCCAGTACTTC